These 5 T cell receptor beta chains originate from one sample sequenced in a study of blood T cell repertoires in COVID-19. Repertoires were generated with immunoSEQ multiplex PCR, while TCRdb's copy carries only in-frame clones and drops some. The sample records 320,000 or so clones, 75% to 90% being singletons. Sequenced material: PBMCs or T cells enriched from blood (not recorded which). The receptors here all came from a woman in her 30s who had been exposed to COVID-19.

The V call is TRBV30, the J call TRBJ2-1, with a tentative D call TRBD2 (6 bases). The V and J ends lost 0 bases and 15 bases respectively, with 15 bases between them. CDR3 length: 12 residues. The germline CDR1 and CDR2 sequences are GTSNPN and SVGIG (reference sequence). The CDR3 DNA follows: TGTGCCTGGAGTGTCGGACCCCAAGCGGGGTTCTTC. Translated: CAWSVGPQAGFF.

The chain couples TRBV7-9 to TRBJ2-2; perhaps TRBD1 as D (6 bases). The CDR3 totals 14 residues. Deletions cut 3 bases from V and 1 base from J, with 6 bases between. Germline V CDR1 and CDR2: SEHNR, FQNEAQ (reference sequence). The CDR3 nucleotides read TGTGCCAGCAGCTTGACAGGGAACACCGGGGAGCTGTTTTTT. Residues: CASSLTGNTGELFF.

V usage is TRBV5-1 and J usage is TRBJ2-3; D unclear. Trimming removed 1 base at V and 0 bases at J, with 9 bases between. Germline lookup yields CDR1 SGHRS and CDR2 YFSETQ. The CDR3 extends over 15 amino acids. The CDR3 nucleotides read TGCGCCAGCAGCTTGAAGCGCCCTAGCACAGATACGCAGTATTTT. Its protein is CASSLKRPSTDTQYF.

The chain uses TRBV30 and TRBJ2-1; D unclear. With 4 bases removed from V and 6 bases from J, the gap between germline ends came to 13 bases. CDR1 is GTSNPN, CDR2 SVGIG, per germline (reference sequence). This CDR3 is 13 amino acids long. CDR3 coding DNA: TGTGCCTGGACCTTTCTCGGTTCCAATGAGCAGTTCTTC. The encoded protein is CAWTFLGSNEQFF.

This sequence joins TRBV4-3 and TRBJ1-3; D not resolved. Germline CDR1 LGHNA, CDR2 YSLEER. The CDR3 sequence is 15 residues long. V lost 0 bases to trimming and J lost 3 bases, with 9 bases between them. DNA of the CDR3: TGCGCCAGCAGCCAAGATCTACGTAATGGAAACACCATATATTTT. Amino acids: CASSQDLRNGNTIYF.